This T cell receptor beta chain was sequenced in a study of control samples from healthy donors and cancer patients. Repertoires were generated with immunoSEQ multiplex PCR, while TCRdb's copy carries only in-frame clones and drops some. The sample lists 84,000 or so clones, around 92% occurring once. The germline V gene has CDR1 SGHRS and CDR2 YFSETQ. After removal of 3 bases from V and 6 bases from J, the junction contained 3 bases not matched to a gene. The CDR3 contains 15 residues. The specimen sequenced was blood. The chain couples TRBV5-1 to TRBJ1-4, with 12 bases aligning to TRBD1. This clonotype originated in a man in his thirties or forties in good health. The CDR3 is CASSYGTGGYEKLFF. CDR3 DNA sequence: TGCGCCAGCAGCTACGGGACAGGGGGCTATGAAAAACTGTTTTTT.